Sequencing of this T cell receptor beta chain was carried out in a study of blood T cell repertoires in COVID-19. On the study more broadly: Italy, Spain and the United States were the sources of the convalescent and acute COVID-19 samples.

While infection was still active, Seattle patients were enrolled and then followed longitudinally. Here immunoSEQ multiplex PCR was the method, and the copy in TCRdb shows in-frame clones only, minus some. The sample includes just over 300,000 clones, approximately 89% seen only once; the top ten take approximately 1.8%. Germline V gene lookup returns CDR1 SGHRS and CDR2 YFSETQ. The CDR3 runs 16 residues. Trimming took off 2 bases at V and 5 bases at J, with 19 bases between the two ends. The chain carries TRBV5-1 and TRBJ2-5; D is possibly TRBD2 (7 bases). Sequencing was performed on peripheral blood. The clonotype originates from a woman aged 30 to 39 with COVID-19, enrolled during active disease. The chain's CDR3 is CASSFHLLGGGETQYF. The CDR3 nucleotides are TGCGCCAGCAGCTTCCACCTACTAGGGGGAGGGGAGACCCAGTACTTC. The variable domain in full, completed from reference TRBV5-1 and TRBJ2-5, reads KAGVTQTPRYLIKTRGQQVTLSCSPISGHRSVSWYQQTPGQGLQFLFEYFSETQRNKGNFPGRFSGRQFSNSRSEMNVSTLELGDSALYLCASSFHLLGGGETQYFGPGTRLLVL.